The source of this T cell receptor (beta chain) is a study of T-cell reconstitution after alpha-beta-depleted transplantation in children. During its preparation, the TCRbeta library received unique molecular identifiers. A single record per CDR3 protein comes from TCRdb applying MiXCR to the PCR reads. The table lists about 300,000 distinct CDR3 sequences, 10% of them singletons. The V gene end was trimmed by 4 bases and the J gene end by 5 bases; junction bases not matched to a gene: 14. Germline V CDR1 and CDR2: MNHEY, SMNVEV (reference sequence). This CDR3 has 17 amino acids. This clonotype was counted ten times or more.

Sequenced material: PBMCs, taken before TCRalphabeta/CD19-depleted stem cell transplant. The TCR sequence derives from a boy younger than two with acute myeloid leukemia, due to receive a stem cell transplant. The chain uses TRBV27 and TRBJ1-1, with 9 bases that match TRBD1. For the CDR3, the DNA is TGTGCCAGCAGTTCCAGGGTCCGCCAGACAGGGGGAACTGAAGCTTTCTTT. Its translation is CASSSRVRQTGGTEAFF.